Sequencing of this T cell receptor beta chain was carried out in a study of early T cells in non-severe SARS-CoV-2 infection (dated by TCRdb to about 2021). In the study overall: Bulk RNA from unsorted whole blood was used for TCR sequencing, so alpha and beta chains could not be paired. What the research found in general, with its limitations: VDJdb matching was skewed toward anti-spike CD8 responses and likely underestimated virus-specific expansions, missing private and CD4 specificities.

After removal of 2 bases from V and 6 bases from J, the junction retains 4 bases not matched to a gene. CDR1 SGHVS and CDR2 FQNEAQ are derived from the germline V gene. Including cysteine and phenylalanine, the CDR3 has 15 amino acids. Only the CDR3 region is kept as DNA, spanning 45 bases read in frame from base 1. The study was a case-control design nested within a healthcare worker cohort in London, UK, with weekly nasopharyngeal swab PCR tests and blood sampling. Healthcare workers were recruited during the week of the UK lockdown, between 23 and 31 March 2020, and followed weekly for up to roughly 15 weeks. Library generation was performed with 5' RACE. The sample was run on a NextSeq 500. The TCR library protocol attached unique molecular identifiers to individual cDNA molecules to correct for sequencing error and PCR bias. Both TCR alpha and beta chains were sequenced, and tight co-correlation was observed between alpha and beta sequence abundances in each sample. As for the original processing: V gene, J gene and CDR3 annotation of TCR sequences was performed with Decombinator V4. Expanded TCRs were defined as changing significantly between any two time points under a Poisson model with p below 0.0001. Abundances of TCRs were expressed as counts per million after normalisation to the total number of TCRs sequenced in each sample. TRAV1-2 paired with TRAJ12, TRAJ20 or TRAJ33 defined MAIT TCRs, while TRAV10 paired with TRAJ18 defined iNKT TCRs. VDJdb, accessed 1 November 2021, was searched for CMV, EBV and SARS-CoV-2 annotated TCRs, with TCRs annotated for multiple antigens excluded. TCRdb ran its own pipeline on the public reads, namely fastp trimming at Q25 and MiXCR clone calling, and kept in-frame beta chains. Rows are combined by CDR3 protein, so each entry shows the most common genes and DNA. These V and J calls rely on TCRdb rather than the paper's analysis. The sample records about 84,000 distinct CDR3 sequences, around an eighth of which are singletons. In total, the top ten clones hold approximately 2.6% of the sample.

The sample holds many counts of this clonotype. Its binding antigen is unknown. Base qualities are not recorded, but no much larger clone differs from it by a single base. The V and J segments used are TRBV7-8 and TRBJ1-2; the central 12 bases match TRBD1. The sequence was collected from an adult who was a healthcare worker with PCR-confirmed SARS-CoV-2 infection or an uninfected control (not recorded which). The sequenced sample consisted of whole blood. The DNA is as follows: TGTGCCAGCAGCTTAAGGGACAGGGGGCACGATGGCTACACCTTC. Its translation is CASSLRDRGHDGYTF.